There are many counts of the clone carrying this TCR beta chain. TCRdb passed the RT-PCR reads through MiXCR, listing each CDR3 protein once. The table shows 920,000 or so distinct CDR3 sequences, with about a sixth occurring only once. This sample is drawn from a study of patients and donors after allogeneic stem cell transplantation. V lost 6 bases, J lost 1 base, and 5 bases stayed unmatched. The CDR3 contains 14 residues. Sequencing input: blood, either unsorted or a sorted T cell fraction (not recorded which). The chain has TRBV12-3 or TRBV12-4 and TRBJ1-2; TRBD1 agrees at 7 bases. The receptor was derived from a human donor who was either an allogeneic HSCT recipient or a stem cell or donor lymphocyte infusion donor (not recorded which). It is not recorded whose cells these are; they may come from a transplant donor. CDR3 nucleotide sequence: TGTGCCAGCAGCGGGACAGAAGTTAACTATGGCTACACCTTC. Its translation is CASSGTEVNYGYTF.